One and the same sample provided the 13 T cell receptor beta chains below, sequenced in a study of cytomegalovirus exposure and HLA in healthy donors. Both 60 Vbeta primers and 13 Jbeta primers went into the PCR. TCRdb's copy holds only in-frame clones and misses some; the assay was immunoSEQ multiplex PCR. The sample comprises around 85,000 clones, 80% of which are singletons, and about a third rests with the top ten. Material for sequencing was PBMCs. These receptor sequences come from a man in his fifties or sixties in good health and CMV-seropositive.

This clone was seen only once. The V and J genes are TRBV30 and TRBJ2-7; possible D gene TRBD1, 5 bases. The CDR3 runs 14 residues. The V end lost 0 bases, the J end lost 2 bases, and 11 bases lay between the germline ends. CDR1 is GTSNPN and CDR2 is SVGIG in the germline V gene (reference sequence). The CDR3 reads CAWSVGLGAYEQYF. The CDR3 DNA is TGTGCCTGGAGTGTAGGGCTAGGGGCCTACGAGCAGTACTTC.

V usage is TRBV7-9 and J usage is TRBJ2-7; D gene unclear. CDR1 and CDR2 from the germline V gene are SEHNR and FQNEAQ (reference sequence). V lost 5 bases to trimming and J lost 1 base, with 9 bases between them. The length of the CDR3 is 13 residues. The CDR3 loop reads CASSPEVSYEQYF. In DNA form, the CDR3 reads TGTGCCAGCAGCCCAGAGGTTTCCTACGAGCAGTACTTC. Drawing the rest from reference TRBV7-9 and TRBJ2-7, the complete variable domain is DTGVSQNPRHKITKRGQNVTFRCDPISEHNRLYWYRQTLGQGPEFLTYFQNEAQLEKSRLLSDRFSAERPKGSFSTLEIQRTEQGDSAMYLCASSPEVSYEQYFGPGTRLTVT.

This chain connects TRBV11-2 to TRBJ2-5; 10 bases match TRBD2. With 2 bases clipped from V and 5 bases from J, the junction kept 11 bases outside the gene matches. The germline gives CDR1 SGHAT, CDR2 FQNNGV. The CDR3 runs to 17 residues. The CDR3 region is CASSLTLSSGSGETQYF. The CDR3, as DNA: TGTGCCAGCAGCTTAACCCTATCTAGCGGGAGTGGGGAGACCCAGTACTTC.

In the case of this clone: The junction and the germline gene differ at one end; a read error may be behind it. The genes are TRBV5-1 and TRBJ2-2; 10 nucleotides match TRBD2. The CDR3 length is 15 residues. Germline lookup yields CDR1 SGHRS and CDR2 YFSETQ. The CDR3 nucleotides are TGCGCCGGCAGCTTGGCCGCTAGCGGGAGTCGGGAGCTGTTTTTT. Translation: CAGSLAASGSRELFF. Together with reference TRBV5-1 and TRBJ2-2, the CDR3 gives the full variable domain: KAGVTQTPRYLIKTRGQQVTLSCSPISGHRSVSWYQQTPGQGLQFLFEYFSETQRNKGNFPGRFSGRQFSNSRSEMNVSTLELGDSALYLCAGSLAASGSRELFFGEGSRLTVL.

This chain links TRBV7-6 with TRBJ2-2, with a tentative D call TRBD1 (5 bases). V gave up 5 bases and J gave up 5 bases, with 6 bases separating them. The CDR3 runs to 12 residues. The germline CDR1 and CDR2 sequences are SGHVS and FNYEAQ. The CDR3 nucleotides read TGTGCCAGCAGCCCAGGGACCGGGGAGCTGTTTTTT. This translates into CASSPGTGELFF.

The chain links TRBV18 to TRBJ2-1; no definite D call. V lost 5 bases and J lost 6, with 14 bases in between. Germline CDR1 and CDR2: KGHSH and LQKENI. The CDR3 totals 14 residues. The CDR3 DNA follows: TGTGCCAGCTCAATCCGTTTTTCCGGCAATGAGCAGTTCTTC. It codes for CASSIRFSGNEQFF.

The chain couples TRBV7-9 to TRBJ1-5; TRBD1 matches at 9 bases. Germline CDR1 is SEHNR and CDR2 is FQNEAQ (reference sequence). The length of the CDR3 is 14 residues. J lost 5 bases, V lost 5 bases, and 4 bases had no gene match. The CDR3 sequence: CASSPQGADQPQHF. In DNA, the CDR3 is TGTGCCAGCAGCCCACAGGGGGCGGATCAGCCCCAGCATTTT.

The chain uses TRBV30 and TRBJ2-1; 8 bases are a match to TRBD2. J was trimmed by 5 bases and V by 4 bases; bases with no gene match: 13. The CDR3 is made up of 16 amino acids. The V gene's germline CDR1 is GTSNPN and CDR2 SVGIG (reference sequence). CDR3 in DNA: TGTGCCTGGACCCACCCCGGGACTAGTACCGACAATGAGCAGTTCTTC. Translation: CAWTHPGTSTDNEQFF.

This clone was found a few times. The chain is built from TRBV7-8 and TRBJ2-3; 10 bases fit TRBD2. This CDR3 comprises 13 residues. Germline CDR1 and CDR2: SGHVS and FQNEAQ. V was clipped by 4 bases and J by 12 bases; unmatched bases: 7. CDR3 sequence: CASSSSGSPEQYF. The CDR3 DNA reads TGTGCCAGCAGCTCTAGCGGGAGCCCCGAACAGTATTTT.

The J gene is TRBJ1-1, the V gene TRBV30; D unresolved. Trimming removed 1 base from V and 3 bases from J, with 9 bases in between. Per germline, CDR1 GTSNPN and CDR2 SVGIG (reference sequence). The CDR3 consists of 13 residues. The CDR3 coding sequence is TGTGCCTGGAGTGGGCAGTTTGACACTGAAGCTTTCTTT. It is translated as CAWSGQFDTEAFF.

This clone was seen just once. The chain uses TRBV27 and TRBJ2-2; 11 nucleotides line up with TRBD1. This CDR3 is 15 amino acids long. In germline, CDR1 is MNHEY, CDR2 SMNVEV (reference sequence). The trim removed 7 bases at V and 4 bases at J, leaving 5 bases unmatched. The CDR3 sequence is CASTLDRGLTGELFF. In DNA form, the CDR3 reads TGTGCCAGCACCTTGGACAGGGGGCTCACCGGGGAGCTGTTTTTT.

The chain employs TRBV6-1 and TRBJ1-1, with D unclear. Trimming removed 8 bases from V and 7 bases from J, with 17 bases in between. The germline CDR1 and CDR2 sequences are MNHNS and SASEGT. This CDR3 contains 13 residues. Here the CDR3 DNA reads TGTGCCAGCCCCGCCGGAGGTCCTGGTGAAGCTTTCTTT. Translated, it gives CASPAGGPGEAFF.

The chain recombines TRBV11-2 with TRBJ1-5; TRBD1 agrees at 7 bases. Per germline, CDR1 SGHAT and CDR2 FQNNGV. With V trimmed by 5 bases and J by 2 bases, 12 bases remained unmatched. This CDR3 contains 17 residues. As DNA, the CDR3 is TGTGCCAGCAGCCCCAGGACAGGTGTTATGGGCAATCAGCCCCAGCATTTT. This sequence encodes CASSPRTGVMGNQPQHF.